This T cell receptor (beta chain) came from a study of shared clonotypes between healthy human individuals. Genomic DNA (from each subset) was split evenly across several immunoSEQ plates. Here immunoSEQ multiplex PCR was the method, and the copy in TCRdb shows in-frame clones only, minus some. The repertoire holds about 480,000 clones, with over 75% as singletons. This clone was seen only a few times. Extraction of genomic DNA in unsorted samples used approximately 100 million PBMCs. The receptor was isolated from a woman between 40 and 55 years old in good health. Some clones in this sample may be carry-over from other donors' samples. Input material: PBMCs.

CDR3 region: CASSLSASGRGTQYF. CDR3 DNA sequence: TGTGCCAGCAGTTTATCGGCTAGCGGGAGAGGTACGCAGTATTTT. The chain couples TRBV27 to TRBJ2-3; the match to TRBD2 covers 10 bases. V was clipped by 0 bases and J by 8 bases; unmatched bases: 5. The germline V gene has CDR1 MNHEY and CDR2 SMNVEV (reference sequence). The CDR3 has 15 amino acids.